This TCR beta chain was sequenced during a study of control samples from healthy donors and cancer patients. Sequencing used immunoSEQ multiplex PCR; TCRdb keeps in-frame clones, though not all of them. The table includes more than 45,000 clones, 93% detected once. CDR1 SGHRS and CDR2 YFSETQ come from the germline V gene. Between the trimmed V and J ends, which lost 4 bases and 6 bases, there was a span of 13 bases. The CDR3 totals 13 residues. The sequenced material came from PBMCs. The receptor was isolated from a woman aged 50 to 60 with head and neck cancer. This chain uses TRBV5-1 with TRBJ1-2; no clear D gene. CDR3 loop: CASSPSRRDGYTF. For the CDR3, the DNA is TGCGCCAGCAGCCCATCTCGCCGTGATGGCTACACCTTC.